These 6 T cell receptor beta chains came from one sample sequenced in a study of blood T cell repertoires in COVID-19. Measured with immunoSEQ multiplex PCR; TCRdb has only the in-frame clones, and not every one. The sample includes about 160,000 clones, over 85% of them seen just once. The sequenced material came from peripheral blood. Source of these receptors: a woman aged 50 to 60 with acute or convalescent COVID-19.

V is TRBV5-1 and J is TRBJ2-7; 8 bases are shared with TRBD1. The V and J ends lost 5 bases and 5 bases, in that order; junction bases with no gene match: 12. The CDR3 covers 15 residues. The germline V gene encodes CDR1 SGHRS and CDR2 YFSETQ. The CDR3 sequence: CASRPGTGPPDEQYF. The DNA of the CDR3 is TGCGCCAGCAGACCCGGGACAGGACCTCCGGACGAGCAGTACTTC.

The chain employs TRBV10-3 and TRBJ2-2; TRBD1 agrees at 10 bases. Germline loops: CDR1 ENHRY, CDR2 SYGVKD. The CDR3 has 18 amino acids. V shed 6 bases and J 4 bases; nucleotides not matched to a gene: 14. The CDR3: CAIRLQVPGQGPTGELFF. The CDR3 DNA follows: TGTGCCATCAGGCTCCAAGTCCCGGGACAGGGGCCCACCGGGGAGCTGTTTTTT.

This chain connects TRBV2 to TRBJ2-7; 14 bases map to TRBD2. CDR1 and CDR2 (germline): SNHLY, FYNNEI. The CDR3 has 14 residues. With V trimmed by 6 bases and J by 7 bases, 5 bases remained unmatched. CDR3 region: CASRRGTSGGEQYF. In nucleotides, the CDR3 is TGTGCCAGCAGAAGGGGGACTAGCGGGGGAGAGCAGTACTTC. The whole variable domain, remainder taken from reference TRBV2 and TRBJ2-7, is EPEVTQTPSHQVTQMGQEVILRCVPISNHLYFYWYRQILGQKVEFLVSFYNNEISEKSEIFDDQFSVERPDGSNFTLKIRSTKLEDSAMYFCASRRGTSGGEQYFGPGTRLTVT.

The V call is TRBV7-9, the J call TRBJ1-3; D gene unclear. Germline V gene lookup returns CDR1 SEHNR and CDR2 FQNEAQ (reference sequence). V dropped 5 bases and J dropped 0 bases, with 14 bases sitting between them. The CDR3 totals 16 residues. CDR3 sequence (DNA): TGTGCCAGCAGCAAACCGGGGAAAAGCTCTGGAAACACCATATATTTT. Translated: CASSKPGKSSGNTIYF.

The CDR3 DNA follows: TGTGCCAGCAGTAGCGAGGGAGCAACCGGGGAGCTGTTTTTT. Translated, it gives CASSSEGATGELFF. The chain is built from TRBV27 and TRBJ2-2, with a tentative D call TRBD2 (5 bases). The CDR3 is made up of 14 amino acids. Looked up from germline, CDR1 is MNHEY and CDR2 is SMNVEV (reference sequence). The ends were cut back, 5 bases at V and 5 bases at J, with 12 bases in the middle.

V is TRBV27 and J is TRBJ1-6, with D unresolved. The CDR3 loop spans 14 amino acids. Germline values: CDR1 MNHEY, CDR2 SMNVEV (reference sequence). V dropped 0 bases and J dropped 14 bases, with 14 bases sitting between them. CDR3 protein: CASSLSTVPASLHF. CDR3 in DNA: TGTGCCAGCAGTTTATCCACAGTGCCCGCGTCCCTCCACTTT.